A single sample is the source of the 5 T cell receptor beta chains below, sequenced in a study of T cells in Graves' hyperthyroidism and ophthalmopathy (dated by TCRdb to 2018 to 2020). The library was built by means of multiplex PCR. Sequenced on an Illumina HiSeq 2000. The TCR beta CDR3 regions were amplified from RNA transcripts. For the first round of RT-PCR on the TCR CDR3, the HTBI primer set was used together with the Qiagen OneStep RT-PCR kit. In TCRdb, the public reads were trimmed at Q25 with fastp and aligned with MiXCR, with productive beta chains retained. Under each unique CDR3 protein, matching rows form one entry showing the most common genes and DNA. In this sample the table shows fewer than 900,000 distinct CDR3 sequences, 15% to 20% of which occur a single time. The ten largest clones take up around 7.7% of the sample. Material: blood. These receptors all stem from a man aged 18 to 29 with Graves' hyperthyroidism.

This clonotype showed up just a few times. The V call is TRBV25-1, the J call TRBJ2-3; no definite D call. The CDR3 sequence is 14 residues long. Germline V gene lookup returns CDR1 MGHDK and CDR2 SYGVNS. The V end was cut by 3 bases, the J end by 0 bases, with 7 bases between. In DNA form, the CDR3 reads TGTGCCAGCAGTGATCTAGATAGCACAGATACGCAGTATTTT. Protein: CASSDLDSTDTQYF.

The genes are TRBV27 and TRBJ1-3; D unresolved. The germline V gene has CDR1 MNHEY and CDR2 SMNVEV (reference sequence). The CDR3 spans 15 residues. V lost 7 bases and J 0 bases, leaving 13 bases between the germline ends. CDR3 amino acids: CASKPDFYSGNTIYF. The CDR3 nucleotides are TGTGCCAGCAAACCCGACTTCTACTCTGGAAACACCATATATTTT.

J is TRBJ1-2 and V is TRBV29-1; tentative D call: TRBD1 (6 bases). This CDR3 has 13 amino acids. V dropped 0 bases and J dropped 4 bases, with 9 bases sitting between them. The V gene's germline CDR1 is SQVTM and CDR2 ANQGSEA. In DNA form, the CDR3 reads TGCAGCGTTGAAGATGGGGGCCCCTATGGCTACACCTTC. Its translation is CSVEDGGPYGYTF.

This clonotype was picked up many times. The V and J genes are TRBV27 and TRBJ1-5, with D unclear. The CDR3 extends over 13 amino acids. Trimming removed 4 bases from V and 9 bases from J, with 13 bases in between. CDR1 and CDR2 (germline): MNHEY, SMNVEV (reference sequence). CDR3 in DNA: TGTGCCAGCAGTTCGTGGGGAAACTCGCCCCAGCATTTT. Translation: CASSSWGNSPQHF.

In its sample, this clonotype was seen a few times. V gene TRBV4-1 combines with J gene TRBJ2-7; 10 bases map to TRBD1. The germline gives CDR1 MGHRA, CDR2 YSYEKL. The CDR3 has 16 amino acids. J lost 6 bases, V lost 3 bases, and 11 bases had no gene match. Here the CDR3 reads CASSQRGTGAFGEQYF. CDR3 coding DNA: TGCGCCAGCAGCCAGCGCGGGACAGGGGCCTTCGGCGAGCAGTACTTC.